This section outlines one T cell receptor beta chain sequence together with its context. The CDR3 totals 15 residues. Germline V lookup: CDR1 SGHTS, CDR2 YDEGEE. V dropped 4 bases and J dropped 5; count of bases not matched to a gene: 7. This record belongs to a study of blood T cell repertoires in COVID-19. For the study at large: Samples taken during acute and convalescent COVID-19 were collected in the United States, Italy and Spain. PBMCs, B-cell-depleted T cells, or T cells were the source of the cDNA or gDNA that made up the material.

Original processing notes: Estimates of nucleated cell counts were drawn from the amplification of reference gene primers. Some clones are missing from TCRdb's copy, which holds only in-frame ones; the method was immunoSEQ multiplex PCR. That table gives V, J and clone size, and the DNA gave D and trimming. Among around 200,000 clones listed, about 88% were seen once. The sequence derives from a man in his forties with acute or convalescent COVID-19. The source material was peripheral blood. This rearrangement joins TRBV5-8 to TRBJ2-5, with 11 bases lining up with TRBD1. The CDR3 loop reads CASSPWTGGEETQYF. The CDR3 bases are TGTGCCAGCAGCCCCTGGACAGGGGGCGAGGAGACCCAGTACTTC.